This T cell receptor beta chain was profiled in a study of blood T cell repertoires in COVID-19. Turning to the study itself: From the United States, Italy and Spain came samples of acute and convalescent COVID-19. In each case, the material was cDNA or gDNA derived from T cells, B-cell-depleted T cells, or PBMCs.

This CDR3 region has 16 residues. Per germline, CDR1 MGHRA and CDR2 YSYEKL. V lost 4 bases, J lost 0 bases, and 14 bases lay in between. This clone has just one count. Per the study methods: By means of reference gene primer amplification, nucleated cell counts were estimated. Produced via immunoSEQ multiplex PCR; TCRdb's table is partial and in-frame only. The V and J calls and clone size are taken from that table; D and trimming were inferred from the DNA. This sample has around 300,000 clones, with 90% found just once. The chain uses TRBV4-1 and TRBJ2-3; a possible D gene is TRBD1 (6 bases). The source of this sequence is a woman younger than 45 with COVID-19, enrolled during active disease. Sample: peripheral blood. The CDR3 spells CASSPWTDESTDTQYF. The DNA of the CDR3 is TGCGCCAGCAGCCCCTGGACAGACGAAAGCACAGATACGCAGTATTTT.